The 26 T cell receptor beta chains listed next were all sequenced from one sample in a study of T cell responses to AZD1222 COVID-19 vaccine. Here immunoSEQ multiplex PCR was the method, and the copy in TCRdb shows in-frame clones only, minus some. Among 100,000 to 150,000 clones, more than 75% were seen once, and the ten largest hold around 24%. This specimen was peripheral blood, taken on day 0 of AZD1222 vaccination. The receptor set was obtained from an adult in good health.

The CDR3 nucleotides read TGCGCCAGCAGCCAAGAGGCAGGGGATTTAGGCGGGTACGGCAATCAGCCCCAGCATTTT. Protein sequence: CASSQEAGDLGGYGNQPQHF. V usage is TRBV4-3 and J usage is TRBJ1-5; maybe TRBD1 (6 bases). Trimming removed 0 bases from V and 2 bases from J, with 23 bases in between. The CDR3 contains 20 residues. CDR1 is LGHNA, CDR2 YSLEER, per germline.

The chain links TRBV3-1 (or the pseudogene TRBV3-2) to TRBJ2-5; a possible D gene is TRBD2 (5 bases). Germline V gene sequence: CDR1 LGHDT, CDR2 YNNKEL (reference sequence). The germline V and J ends were trimmed by 1 base and 1 base, with 13 bases remaining between them. The CDR3 runs 16 residues. CDR3 protein: CASSQGMMRVQETQYF. Written as DNA, the CDR3 is TGTGCCAGCAGCCAAGGGATGATGAGGGTCCAAGAGACCCAGTACTTC.

The V call is TRBV28, the J call TRBJ1-1, with D uncertain. The CDR3 extends over 13 amino acids. Germline V lookup: CDR1 MDHEN, CDR2 SYDVKM. V shed 5 bases and J shed 0 bases, with 7 bases lying between them. The CDR3 bases are TGTGCCAGCAGTCCTACGGTGAACACTGAAGCTTTCTTT. This translates into CASSPTVNTEAFF.

The chain uses TRBV19 and TRBJ2-7; D might be TRBD1 or TRBD2, each matching 5 bases. Trimming pared 6 bases from V and 5 bases from J, leaving 20 bases between. Germline lookup yields CDR1 LNHDA and CDR2 SQIVND (reference sequence). The CDR3 totals 15 residues. CDR3 loop: CASRSSGPGRDEQYF. CDR3 DNA sequence: TGTGCCAGTAGATCCAGCGGTCCAGGGCGCGACGAGCAGTACTTC. The full variable domain, rest sourced from reference TRBV19 and TRBJ2-7, is DGGITQSPKYLFRKEGQNVTLSCEQNLNHDAMYWYRQDPGQGLRLIYYSQIVNDFQKGDIAEGYSVSREKKESFPLTVTSAQKNPTAFYLCASRSSGPGRDEQYFGPGTRLTVT.

The table lists this clone with a few counts. The chain links TRBV7-2 to TRBJ1-6, with D possibly matching TRBD1 (6 bases). In germline, CDR1 is SGHTA, CDR2 FQGNSA. CDR3 length equals 18 residues. Between the trimmed V and J ends, which lost 5 bases and 3 bases, there was a span of 20 bases. The CDR3 DNA is TGTGCCAGCAGCACCGGGGGTGCGGGGGCTATCTATAATTCACCCCTCCACTTT. Translation: CASSTGGAGAIYNSPLHF.

This clone was recorded only once. The chain recombines TRBV12-3 or TRBV12-4 with TRBJ2-1, with 7 bases aligning to TRBD2. The trim removed 1 base at V and 6 bases at J, leaving 0 bases unmatched. This CDR3 comprises 13 residues. The CDR3 DNA follows: TGTGCCAGCAGTTTAGGGACTAGCAATGAGCAGTTCTTC. This gives the protein CASSLGTSNEQFF.

This chain connects TRBV7-3 to TRBJ1-1; D gene uncertain. This CDR3 is built from 13 residues. Germline CDR1 and CDR2: SGHTA and FQGTGA. V dropped 2 bases and J dropped 1 base, with 5 bases sitting between them. The CDR3 coding sequence is TGTGCCAGCAGCTTAGAAGAGAACACTGAAGCTTTCTTT. Its protein product is CASSLEENTEAFF.

The J gene is TRBJ1-1, the V gene TRBV3-1 (or the pseudogene TRBV3-2); no clear D. CDR1 LGHDT and CDR2 YNNKEL come from the germline V gene (reference sequence). V shed 7 bases and J shed 2 bases, with 11 bases lying between them. The CDR3 runs 13 residues. CDR3 residues: CASKPSGNTEAFF. Here the CDR3 DNA reads TGTGCCAGCAAGCCATCAGGAAACACTGAAGCTTTCTTT.

The rearrangement uses TRBV2 and TRBJ2-3; D gene uncertain. Germline CDR1 reads SNHLY; CDR2 reads FYNNEI. This CDR3 comprises 13 residues. Trimming stripped 0 bases from V and 5 bases from J, with 6 bases between. The CDR3 reads CASSEALGDTQYF. CDR3 DNA sequence: TGTGCCAGCAGTGAAGCCCTTGGAGATACGCAGTATTTT.

This clone occurred once. V and J are TRBV10-2 and TRBJ2-7; D remains unclear. V lost 8 bases and J 0 bases, leaving 14 bases between the germline ends. CDR1 is WSHSY, CDR2 SAAADI, per germline. The CDR3 has 14 amino acids. The CDR3 sequence is CASQPVLSSYEQYF. For the CDR3, the DNA is TGCGCCAGCCAACCCGTACTCAGCTCCTACGAGCAGTACTTC.

This chain uses TRBV7-6 with TRBJ2-7; 8 bases agree with TRBD2. The CDR3 spans 17 residues. CDR1 and CDR2 from the germline V gene are SGHVS and FNYEAQ. J was trimmed by 0 bases and V by 1 base; bases with no gene match: 8. The CDR3 is CASSLGLAGESSYEQYF. CDR3 DNA: TGTGCCAGCAGCTTAGGCCTAGCGGGCGAGAGCTCCTACGAGCAGTACTTC.

The chain links TRBV11-1 to TRBJ2-7; D is uncertain. This CDR3 has 15 residues. The V end was cut by 2 bases, the J end by 7 bases, with 18 bases between. CDR1 is SGHAT, CDR2 FQDESV, per germline (reference sequence). CDR3 region: CASSLPGSSRKEQYF. The CDR3 nucleotides read TGTGCCAGCAGCTTACCAGGCTCTTCTAGGAAGGAGCAGTACTTC.

This chain uses TRBV6-5 with TRBJ1-2; 9 positions agree with TRBD1. The CDR3 has 14 residues. V was clipped by 5 bases and J by 8 bases; unmatched bases: 9. The germline V gene has CDR1 MNHEY and CDR2 SVGAGI. This chain's CDR3 is CASSIQGAPGGYTF. DNA for the CDR3: TGTGCCAGCAGTATACAGGGGGCGCCGGGCGGCTACACCTTC.

This chain connects TRBV6-6 to TRBJ2-7, with TRBD1 identical over 8 bases. After removal of 5 bases from V and 0 bases from J, the junction contained 12 bases not matched to a gene. There are 17 residues in the CDR3. Germline V gene data show CDR1 as MNHNY and CDR2 as SVGAGI (reference sequence). CDR3: CASSLLRTGRSSYEQYF. In DNA, the CDR3 is TGTGCCAGCAGTCTTCTCCGGACAGGGCGGAGCTCCTACGAGCAGTACTTC.

This clone was seen only a few times. The chain uses TRBV9 and TRBJ1-2; no definite D call. The CDR3 is 14 amino acids. The germline V gene encodes CDR1 SGDLS and CDR2 YYNGEE. V dropped 0 bases and J dropped 0 bases, with 6 bases sitting between them. CDR3 DNA sequence: TGTGCCAGCAGCGTAGCCGAGTCTAACTATGGCTACACCTTC. Translation: CASSVAESNYGYTF.

J is TRBJ1-1 and V is TRBV6-2 or TRBV6-3; no reliable D call. Between the trimmed V and J ends, which lost 6 bases and 4 bases, there was a span of 12 bases. This CDR3 contains 13 residues. Germline V gene lookup returns CDR1 MNHEY and CDR2 SVGEGT. CDR3 DNA: TGTGCCAGCAGCGGAACTATGCGCACTGAAGCTTTCTTT. It translates to CASSGTMRTEAFF.

J is TRBJ2-5 and V is TRBV9, with 7 bases aligning to TRBD2. CDR3 length: 14 amino acids. V shed 4 bases and J 5 bases; nucleotides not matched to a gene: 8. The germline CDR1 and CDR2 sequences are SGDLS and YYNGEE. This CDR3 is CASSLWDGGETQYF. The CDR3 coding sequence is TGTGCCAGCAGCCTATGGGACGGGGGGGAGACCCAGTACTTC.

J is TRBJ2-3 and V is TRBV28, with D hard to call. The germline V gene encodes CDR1 MDHEN and CDR2 SYDVKM. The CDR3 runs to 14 residues. V gave up 5 bases and J gave up 3 bases, with 12 bases separating them. The CDR3 region has the DNA TGTGCCAGCAGTCCCCTAAAGGAGACAGATACGCAGTATTTT. Translated, it gives CASSPLKETDTQYF. The whole variable domain, remainder taken from reference TRBV28 and TRBJ2-3, is DVKVTQSSRYLVKRTGEKVFLECVQDMDHENMFWYRQDPGLGLRLIYFSYDVKMKEKGDIPEGYSVSREKKERFSLILESASTNQTSMYLCASSPLKETDTQYFGPGTRLTVL.

This clone was seen a single time. The V and J genes are TRBV19 and TRBJ2-7; maybe TRBD1 (6 bases). Trimming took off 1 base at V and 4 bases at J, with 11 bases between the two ends. Germline V CDR1 and CDR2: LNHDA, SQIVND (reference sequence). There are 14 residues in the CDR3. The CDR3 nucleotides are TGTGCCAGTAGTATAGCAGGGGCGGATTACGAGCAGTACTTC. This codes for CASSIAGADYEQYF.

The chain carries TRBV6-4 and TRBJ1-6; D unclear. Germline CDR1 reads MRHNA; CDR2 reads SNTAGT. The CDR3 spans 13 residues. V was shortened by 4 bases and J by 11 bases, with 12 bases between the two germline ends. CDR3 in amino acids: CASSAGTETPLHF. Here the CDR3 DNA reads TGTGCCAGCAGTGCTGGTACAGAGACACCCCTCCACTTT.

This clone was found once. The rearrangement joins TRBV4-3 to TRBJ2-3; weak D call: TRBD1 (5 bases). V lost 4 bases and J lost 3, with 20 bases in between. The CDR3 has 17 residues. Germline V gives CDR1 LGHNA, CDR2 YSLEER. CDR3 region: CASSPRAGFMKTDTQYF. The CDR3 nucleotides are TGCGCCAGCAGCCCACGTGCAGGGTTTATGAAGACAGATACGCAGTATTTT.

This clone was observed a single time. The chain uses TRBV28 and TRBJ1-2; D is uncertain. V was trimmed by 6 bases and J by 5 bases, leaving 7 bases between them. The germline V gene encodes CDR1 MDHEN and CDR2 SYDVKM. The CDR3 is 11 amino acids. The CDR3 DNA reads as TGTGCCAGCAGGCTGACATATGGCTACACCTTC. Translating it yields CASRLTYGYTF.

The genes are TRBV5-1 and TRBJ2-1; TRBD2 matches 7 bases. Looked up from germline, CDR1 is SGHRS and CDR2 is YFSETQ. V lost 0 bases to trimming and J lost 8 bases; unmatched junction nucleotides: 5. The CDR3 consists of 14 residues. CDR3 amino acids: CASSLGVGGDEQFF. CDR3 nucleotides: TGCGCCAGCAGCTTGGGTGTGGGAGGGGATGAGCAGTTCTTC. The full variable domain, completed using reference TRBV5-1 and TRBJ2-1, is KAGVTQTPRYLIKTRGQQVTLSCSPISGHRSVSWYQQTPGQGLQFLFEYFSETQRNKGNFPGRFSGRQFSNSRSEMNVSTLELGDSALYLCASSLGVGGDEQFFGPGTRLTVL.

DNA for the CDR3: TGCAGTGGACAGGGAAACAATGAGCAGTTCTTC. Translating gives CSGQGNNEQFF. V gene TRBV20-1 combines with J gene TRBJ2-1, with TRBD1 matching over 7 bases. The CDR3 contains 11 residues. Trimming took 7 bases from V and 5 from J; bases not matched to a gene: 2. CDR1 DFQATT and CDR2 SNEGSKA come from the germline V gene (reference sequence).

This rearrangement joins TRBV18 to TRBJ1-5; 10 bases line up with TRBD1. CDR3 length: 14 residues. In germline, CDR1 is KGHSH, CDR2 LQKENI. Germline trimming cut 3 bases from V and 6 bases from J; bases unmatched to any gene: 2. CDR3 coding DNA: TGTGCCAGCTCACCGACAGGGGGCGCTCAGCCCCAGCATTTT. It specifies CASSPTGGAQPQHF.

This chain connects TRBV6-2 or TRBV6-3 to TRBJ2-1, with TRBD2 matching over 8 bases. This CDR3 is built from 15 residues. Germline V gene data show CDR1 as MNHEY and CDR2 as SVGEGT. V shed 2 bases, J shed 10 bases, and the junction held 10 bases outside the gene matches. The CDR3 sequence: CASSYMASGRREQFF. Written as DNA, the CDR3 is TGTGCCAGCAGTTACATGGCTAGCGGGCGAAGGGAGCAGTTCTTC.